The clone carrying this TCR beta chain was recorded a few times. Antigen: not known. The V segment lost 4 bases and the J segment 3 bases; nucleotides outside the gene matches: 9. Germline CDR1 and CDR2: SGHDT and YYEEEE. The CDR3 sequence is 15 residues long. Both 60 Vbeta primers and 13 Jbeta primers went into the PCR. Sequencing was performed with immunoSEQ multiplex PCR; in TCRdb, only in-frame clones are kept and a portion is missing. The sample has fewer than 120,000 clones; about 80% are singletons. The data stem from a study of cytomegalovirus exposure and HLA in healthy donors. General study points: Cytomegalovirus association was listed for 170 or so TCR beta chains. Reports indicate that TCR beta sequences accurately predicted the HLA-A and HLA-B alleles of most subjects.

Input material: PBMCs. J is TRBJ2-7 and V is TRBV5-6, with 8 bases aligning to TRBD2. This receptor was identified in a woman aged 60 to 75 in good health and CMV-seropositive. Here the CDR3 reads CASSPGAGGLYEQYF. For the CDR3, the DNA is TGTGCCAGCAGCCCCGGGGCGGGAGGACTCTACGAGCAGTACTTC.